The subject of this entry is one TCR beta chain. Antigen unknown. The data were obtained in a study of long-term antiretroviral therapy in people with HIV. General study findings and limits: Repertoires from HIV showed CDR3 length ranges narrower than those of controls.

Treatment of all HIV participants took place in the United States. Runs used v3.0 of the immunoSEQ assay and were done at survey level. Per-sample TRB depth target: about 40,000-55,000 T-cell genomes. Assay used: immunoSEQ multiplex PCR; TCRdb lists only in-frame clones, some missing. The sample has around 13,000 clones; approximately 83% are singletons. Germline CDR1 LGHNA, CDR2 YSLEER. This CDR3 spans 19 amino acids. The trim removed 1 base at V and 4 bases at J, leaving 12 bases unmatched. This clonotype was obtained from a middle-aged man with HIV. The material sequenced was unsorted PBMCs, taken 3.4 years after starting antiretroviral therapy. The rearrangement uses TRBV4-3 and TRBJ2-1, with TRBD2 matching over 11 bases. The CDR3 loop reads CASSQAFGLAGSIYNEQFF. The DNA for the CDR3 is TGCGCCAGCAGCCAAGCTTTTGGACTAGCGGGCTCGATTTACAATGAGCAGTTCTTC.